These 5 T cell receptor beta chains share one sample of origin, sequenced in a study of beta chain features in type 1 diabetes. These receptors have no identified antigens. Study-level findings and limits: Among patients with Type 1 diabetes, TCRB CDR3s were moderately but significantly shorter in every one of the four CD4+ subsets.

Sequenced material consisted of expressed TCRB transcripts (all of the isolated RNA was reverse transcribed). Profiled with immunoSEQ multiplex PCR; TCRdb holds only in-frame clones, not every one. The sample includes roughly 700,000 clones, around an eighth of them seen just once. Sequencing was performed on naive CD4+ T cells from blood. All receptors come from a man younger than 35 with type 1 diabetes.

This clone showed up just a few times. V and J are TRBV30 and TRBJ1-1; D unclear. V lost 3 bases and J 7 bases, leaving 12 bases between the germline ends. Germline CDR1 and CDR2: GTSNPN and SVGIG (reference sequence). CDR3 length equals 12 residues. CDR3 in DNA: TGTGCCTGGAGGAACCAAGGTAATGAAGCTTTCTTT. Translated: CAWRNQGNEAFF. Together with reference TRBV30 and TRBJ1-1, the CDR3 gives the full variable domain: SQTIHQWPATLVQPVGSPLSLECTVEGTSNPNLYWYRQAAGRGLQLLFYSVGIGQISSEVPQNLSASRPQDRQFILSSKKLLLSDSGFYLCAWRNQGNEAFFGQGTRLTVV.

The J gene is TRBJ1-2, the V gene TRBV7-9; the match to TRBD1 covers 8 bases. The CDR3 is made up of 15 amino acids. The germline gives CDR1 SEHNR, CDR2 FQNEAQ (reference sequence). J gave up 3 bases and V 3 bases, and 6 bases lay outside the gene matches. DNA for the CDR3: TGTGCCAGCAGCTTTGGACAGGGTAGTCACTATGGCTACACCTTC. Translated: CASSFGQGSHYGYTF.

This clone was observed a handful of times. The chain couples TRBV29-1 to TRBJ1-1; D is uncertain. Per the germline V gene, CDR1 is SQVTM and CDR2 is ANQGSEA. V was trimmed by 2 bases and J by 1 base, leaving 5 bases between them. The CDR3 is made up of 12 amino acids. The DNA of the CDR3 is TGCAGCGTTGAACTCAAGAACACTGAAGCTTTCTTT. Protein: CSVELKNTEAFF.

The chain is built from TRBV27 and TRBJ1-5; D remains unclear. V dropped 2 bases and J dropped 0 bases, with 20 bases sitting between them. The CDR3 is 19 residues long. Germline V gene data show CDR1 as MNHEY and CDR2 as SMNVEV (reference sequence). The DNA for the CDR3 is TGTGCCAGCAGTTTAGGGGAAGTGGAGCGGCAGGATAGCAATCAGCCCCAGCATTTT. Amino acids: CASSLGEVERQDSNQPQHF.

The genes are TRBV7-2 and TRBJ2-2, with 12 bases lining up with TRBD2. The germline CDR1 and CDR2 sequences are SGHTA and FQGNSA. Trimming took 5 bases from V and 7 from J; bases not matched to a gene: 5. This CDR3 has 15 residues. The CDR3 reads CASSLGLAGLGELFF. CDR3 sequence (DNA): TGTGCCAGCAGCCTAGGACTAGCGGGGCTCGGGGAGCTGTTTTTT.